The subject of this entry is one T cell receptor beta chain. Its cognate antigen is unknown. This record belongs to a study of immune evolution from preneoplasia to lung adenocarcinoma. Study-wide points: Compared with EGFR-mutant or double wild-type lesions, KRAS-mutant nodules were more clonal.

Histologic diagnosis was independently verified by two lung pathologists. Macro-dissection enriched premalignant or tumor cells before nucleic acid extraction. Germline V gene sequence: CDR1 SGHNT, CDR2 YYREEE (reference sequence). The CDR3 sequence is 14 residues long. Unmatched junction bases numbered 8, after V lost 5 bases and J lost 6 bases. The protocol was immunoSEQ multiplex PCR, while the TCRdb copy is restricted to in-frame clones and leaves out a portion. The table records some 15,000 clones, approximately 83% of them present only once. V and J are TRBV5-4 and TRBJ2-7, with TRBD2 matching 10 bases. The origin of this receptor is a donor of 70 years or more with lung adenocarcinoma. The specimen was FFPE lung adenocarcinoma in situ tissue. The CDR3 region has the DNA TGTGCCAGCAGATCTAACCGACTAGCGGGCGAGCAGTACTTC. Amino acid sequence: CASRSNRLAGEQYF.